These 24 T cell receptor beta chains were all obtained from the same sample, sequenced in a study of cytomegalovirus exposure and HLA in healthy donors listed by TCRdb under 2017. The library was generated by the immunoSEQ multiplex PCR assay. The multiplex PCR relied on a mix of 60 forward primers for TCR Vbeta segments and 13 reverse primers for TCR Jbeta segments. TCRdb's version of the immuneACCESS table is confined to in-frame rearrangements and falls short of the full clone set. An unresolved V gene accounts for under half of the shortfall where checked; the remainder is of unknown origin. This sample comprises around 150,000 clones, approximately 84% of them detected only once. The ten largest make up about 6.3% of the sample. The sample taken for sequencing was PBMCs. These receptors were obtained from a male donor in good health and CMV-seropositive.

The J gene is TRBJ1-5, the V gene TRBV19; D is undetermined. With 0 bases removed from V and 7 bases from J, the gap between germline ends came to 16 bases. CDR3 length equals 16 residues. Looked up from germline, CDR1 is LNHDA and CDR2 is SQIVND (reference sequence). This CDR3 reads CASSIDPRWSRQPQHF. Written as DNA, the CDR3 is TGTGCCAGTAGTATAGATCCCCGCTGGTCTAGGCAGCCCCAGCATTTT. The variable domain in full, completed from reference TRBV19 and TRBJ1-5, reads DGGITQSPKYLFRKEGQNVTLSCEQNLNHDAMYWYRQDPGQGLRLIYYSQIVNDFQKGDIAEGYSVSREKKESFPLTVTSAQKNPTAFYLCASSIDPRWSRQPQHFGDGTRLSIL.

This chain uses TRBV4-1 with TRBJ2-2; 9 nucleotides match TRBD2. Trimming cost V 4 bases and J 4 bases; bases outside gene matches: 10. The germline V gene has CDR1 MGHRA and CDR2 YSYEKL. The CDR3 length is 17 residues. CDR3 sequence reads: CASSPYSGSSSTGELFF. The CDR3 DNA sequence: TGCGCCAGCAGCCCCTATAGCGGGAGCTCGAGCACCGGGGAGCTGTTTTTT.

This chain connects TRBV5-6 to TRBJ2-7, with 8 bases lining up with TRBD1. Trimming removed 6 bases from V and 3 bases from J; junction bases left unmatched: 17. Germline V gene data show CDR1 as SGHDT and CDR2 as YYEEEE. The CDR3 covers 17 residues. CDR3 DNA: TGTGCCAGCACCCTAACCTGGACAGGGACTTACTACTACGAGCAGTACTTC. It specifies CASTLTWTGTYYYEQYF. Filled out from reference TRBV5-6 and TRBJ2-7, the complete variable domain reads DAGVTQSPTHLIKTRGQQVTLRCSPKSGHDTVSWYQQALGQGPQFIFQYYEEEERQRGNFPDRFSGHQFPNYSSELNVNALLLGDSALYLCASTLTWTGTYYYEQYFGPGTRLTVT.

The chain has TRBV2 and TRBJ2-1; TRBD1 matches 12 bases. The CDR3 totals 15 residues. Per germline, CDR1 SNHLY and CDR2 FYNNEI. V trimming: 4 bases; J trimming: 10 bases; junction bases outside the gene matches: 8. The DNA of the CDR3 is TGTGCCAGCAGTGTTAGGGACAGGGGGCGTGGGGAGCAGTTCTTC. Protein sequence: CASSVRDRGRGEQFF.

The chain combines TRBV6-6 with TRBJ2-5; possible D gene TRBD1, 6 bases. This CDR3 is built from 14 residues. Germline V lookup: CDR1 MNHNY, CDR2 SVGAGI (reference sequence). V dropped 4 bases and J dropped 4 bases, with 13 bases sitting between them. The CDR3 nucleotides read TGTGCCAGCAGTTCCCGCCAGGGGAGAGAGACCCAGTACTTC. Translating gives CASSSRQGRETQYF.

The V and J genes are TRBV7-9 and TRBJ2-7; possibly TRBD2 for D (6 bases). There are 12 residues in the CDR3. V lost 5 bases to trimming and J lost 6 bases, with 11 bases between them. CDR1 SEHNR and CDR2 FQNEAQ come from the germline V gene (reference sequence). The CDR3 sequence is CASSPKTSEQYF. CDR3 nucleotides: TGTGCCAGCAGCCCCAAGACTAGCGAGCAGTACTTC.

This chain uses TRBV9 with TRBJ2-3; tentatively, D is TRBD2 (5 bases). The ends were cut back, 4 bases at V and 2 bases at J, with 14 bases in the middle. The germline V gene has CDR1 SGDLS and CDR2 YYNGEE. The CDR3 runs 15 residues. The CDR3 DNA is TGTGCCAGCAGCAACCCTAGCTTAATCACAGATACGCAGTATTTT. Protein sequence: CASSNPSLITDTQYF.

This chain uses TRBV6-1 with TRBJ2-5, with no clear D. V lost 4 bases and J lost 5, with 17 bases in between. CDR1 and CDR2 from the germline V gene are MNHNS and SASEGT. There are 15 residues in the CDR3. CDR3 loop: CASSVAATHGETQYF. In DNA form, the CDR3 reads TGTGCCAGCAGTGTCGCGGCCACCCACGGGGAGACCCAGTACTTC.

The chain combines TRBV7-9 with TRBJ2-3, with 10 bases that match TRBD1. The J segment lost 3 bases and the V segment lost 5 bases, leaving 5 bases of the junction unmatched. CDR1 and CDR2 (germline): SEHNR, FQNEAQ (reference sequence). This CDR3 comprises 15 residues. In nucleotides, the CDR3 is TGTGCCAGCAGCATGACAGGGGGCGTAACAGATACGCAGTATTTT. It specifies CASSMTGGVTDTQYF.

The DNA of the CDR3 is TGTGCCAGCAGCCGACGAGGACACTCTGGAAACACCATATATTTT. Its protein is CASSRRGHSGNTIYF. The chain carries TRBV5-6 and TRBJ1-3; possibly TRBD1 for D (5 bases). Per the germline V gene, CDR1 is SGHDT and CDR2 is YYEEEE. V gave up 4 bases and J gave up 0 bases, with 11 bases separating them. This CDR3 is 15 amino acids long.

In this sample, this clone turned up a few times. V usage is TRBV5-1 and J usage is TRBJ2-7; 10 positions match TRBD2. Per the germline V gene, CDR1 is SGHRS and CDR2 is YFSETQ. The CDR3 totals 16 residues. The V and J ends lost 0 bases and 7 bases, in that order; junction bases with no gene match: 10. The CDR3 loop is CASSLGVAGGTEEQYF. The DNA of the CDR3 is TGCGCCAGCAGCTTGGGGGTAGCGGGAGGAACGGAAGAGCAGTACTTC.

The genes are TRBV18 and TRBJ2-5; tentatively, D is TRBD2 (6 bases). The length of the CDR3 is 14 residues. Germline-derived CDR1 and CDR2 are KGHSH and LQKENI. Trimming took 2 bases from V and 7 from J, leaving 14 bases between them. The CDR3 bases are TGTGCCAGCTCACCAGGAGGGACCTCGAGGACCCAGTACTTC. Translating gives CASSPGGTSRTQYF.

The rearrangement links TRBV28 to TRBJ1-1, with 7 bases aligning to TRBD1. The germline V gene encodes CDR1 MDHEN and CDR2 SYDVKM. V trimming: 8 bases; J trimming: 11 bases; junction bases outside the gene matches: 14. The CDR3 has 13 residues. DNA of the CDR3: TGTGCCAGCGGAGGAGGGGGCGTGTCGGAGGCTTTCTTT. It specifies CASGGGGVSEAFF. Variable domain in full (rest from reference TRBV28 and TRBJ1-1): DVKVTQSSRYLVKRTGEKVFLECVQDMDHENMFWYRQDPGLGLRLIYFSYDVKMKEKGDIPEGYSVSREKKERFSLILESASTNQTSMYLCASGGGGVSEAFFGQGTRLTVV.

The chain links TRBV30 to TRBJ2-5; TRBD2 matches 7 bases. The V and J ends lost 3 bases and 3 bases, in that order; junction bases with no gene match: 10. The germline V gene encodes CDR1 GTSNPN and CDR2 SVGIG (reference sequence). CDR3 length equals 15 residues. The CDR3 sequence: CAWRRRGLGKETQYF. The CDR3 nucleotides read TGTGCCTGGAGGAGAAGAGGACTAGGGAAAGAGACCCAGTACTTC.

The rearrangement links TRBV5-1 to TRBJ1-2; TRBD1 agrees at 8 bases. CDR1 SGHRS and CDR2 YFSETQ come from the germline V gene. V lost 0 bases and J lost 8; bases outside the gene matches: 12. The CDR3 spans 16 residues. DNA for the CDR3: TGCGCCAGCAGCTTGGACCCGGGACAGGACTCACCGGGCTACACCTTC. It codes for CASSLDPGQDSPGYTF.

V gene TRBV28 combines with J gene TRBJ2-1, with D uncertain. CDR1 and CDR2 (germline): MDHEN, SYDVKM. Trimming shortened V by 2 bases and J by 7 bases, and 21 bases separated the two germline ends. CDR3 length equals 17 residues. CDR3 sequence reads: CASSLMRSSTFGNEQFF. The CDR3 DNA is TGTGCCAGCAGTTTAATGCGGAGTAGTACTTTTGGGAATGAGCAGTTCTTC.

This chain links TRBV7-9 with TRBJ2-7, with D maybe TRBD2 (6 bases). The CDR3 contains 14 residues. The V end was cut by 4 bases, the J end by 1 base, with 11 bases between. Germline assignment: CDR1 SEHNR and CDR2 FQNEAQ (reference sequence). The CDR3 loop is CASSSLGRSYEQYF. The CDR3 nucleotides read TGTGCCAGCAGCTCACTAGGGAGGTCCTACGAGCAGTACTTC.

The gene calls are TRBV5-1 and TRBJ2-7; 10 bases are a match to TRBD2. V trimming: 4 bases; J trimming: 7 bases; junction bases outside the gene matches: 11. This CDR3 is built from 15 residues. CDR1 is SGHRS, CDR2 YFSETQ, per germline. The CDR3 reads CASSLVAGGSGEQYF. CDR3 nucleotide sequence: TGCGCCAGCAGCCTCGTAGCGGGAGGATCGGGGGAGCAGTACTTC. Complete variable domain (other parts from reference TRBV5-1 and TRBJ2-7): KAGVTQTPRYLIKTRGQQVTLSCSPISGHRSVSWYQQTPGQGLQFLFEYFSETQRNKGNFPGRFSGRQFSNSRSEMNVSTLELGDSALYLCASSLVAGGSGEQYFGPGTRLTVT.

The chain has TRBV30 and TRBJ2-5; maybe TRBD2 (5 bases). The germline V gene encodes CDR1 GTSNPN and CDR2 SVGIG (reference sequence). The CDR3 consists of 16 residues. The V gene lost 4 bases and the J gene lost 3 bases, with 21 bases spanning the gap. The CDR3 reads CAWTSTWAGGKETQYF. The CDR3, as DNA: TGTGCCTGGACCTCCACTTGGGCGGGTGGAAAAGAGACCCAGTACTTC.

This chain links TRBV7-2 with TRBJ2-1, with D perhaps matching TRBD2 (6 bases). Between the trimmed V and J ends, which lost 5 bases and 2 bases, there was a span of 16 bases. Germline V lookup: CDR1 SGHTA, CDR2 FQGNSA. CDR3 length: 16 residues. The CDR3 region has the DNA TGTGCCAGCAGCCGAAGCCCAGCGGGCGCCTACAATGAGCAGTTCTTC. It translates to CASSRSPAGAYNEQFF.

The genes are TRBV2 and TRBJ1-5, with D tentatively TRBD1 (5 bases). The CDR3 runs 11 residues. Trimming left V 4 bases short and J 7 bases short, with 5 bases between. CDR1 and CDR2 (germline): SNHLY, FYNNEI. The DNA for the CDR3 is TGTGCCAGCAGTGGGGGCCAGCCCCAGCATTTT. Translated: CASSGGQPQHF.

The J gene is TRBJ2-6, the V gene TRBV5-1, with 10 positions matching TRBD2. J was trimmed by 1 base and V by 0 bases; bases with no gene match: 4. CDR1 is SGHRS, CDR2 YFSETQ, per germline. This CDR3 comprises 18 residues. Here the CDR3 reads CASSLVASGSSGANVLTF. CDR3 nucleotide sequence: TGCGCCAGCAGCTTGGTTGCTAGCGGGAGTTCTGGGGCCAACGTCCTGACTTTC.

The rearrangement links TRBV11-2 to TRBJ2-1; D is uncertain. The V end lost 3 bases, the J end lost 12 bases, and 12 bases lay between the germline ends. Germline CDR1 and CDR2: SGHAT and FQNNGV. CDR3 length: 12 amino acids. The CDR3 region is CASSFTPGPQFF. CDR3 in DNA: TGTGCCAGCAGCTTCACCCCTGGCCCGCAGTTCTTC.

The genes are TRBV30 and TRBJ1-1; the D is unclear. CDR1 GTSNPN and CDR2 SVGIG come from the germline V gene (reference sequence). V shed 2 bases and J shed 0 bases, with 16 bases lying between them. CDR3 size: 16 residues. CDR3 region: CAWSRDIGIMNTEAFF. The CDR3 nucleotides read TGTGCCTGGAGTAGAGACATCGGAATTATGAACACTGAAGCTTTCTTT.